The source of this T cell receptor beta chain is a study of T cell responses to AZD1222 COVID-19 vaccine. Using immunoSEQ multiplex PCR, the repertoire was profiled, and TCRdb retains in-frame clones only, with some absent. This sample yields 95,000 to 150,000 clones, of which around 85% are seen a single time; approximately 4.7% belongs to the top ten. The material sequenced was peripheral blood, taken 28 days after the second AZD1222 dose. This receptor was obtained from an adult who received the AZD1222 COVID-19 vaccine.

The CDR3 reads CASSQRISNTEAFF. The CDR3 nucleotides read TGTGCCAGCAGCCAGAGAATCTCGAACACTGAAGCTTTCTTT. V usage is TRBV3-1 (or the pseudogene TRBV3-2) and J usage is TRBJ1-1; D is ambiguous. Between the trimmed V and J ends, which lost 3 bases and 1 base, there was a span of 9 bases. Germline CDR1 is LGHDT and CDR2 is YNNKEL (reference sequence). This CDR3 spans 14 amino acids.